Below are 10 T cell receptor beta chains sequenced from a single sample in a study of blood T cell repertoires in COVID-19. Sequenced by immunoSEQ multiplex PCR; TCRdb stores in-frame clones only, minus some. The sample shows 250,000 to 350,000 clones, about 86% of them seen only once. What was sequenced was peripheral blood. These TCRs come from a woman aged 25 to 39 who had recovered from COVID-19.

V is TRBV6-5 and J is TRBJ1-2, with TRBD1 identical over 7 bases. This CDR3 comprises 14 residues. After removal of 5 bases from V and 5 bases from J, the junction contained 8 bases not matched to a gene. Germline V CDR1 and CDR2: MNHEY, SVGAGI. The CDR3 DNA is TGTGCCAGCAGTACCGGGGACAGCTGGTATGGCTACACCTTC. Protein product: CASSTGDSWYGYTF.

The gene calls are TRBV3-1 (or the pseudogene TRBV3-2) and TRBJ1-5; D remains ambiguous. In germline, CDR1 is LGHDT, CDR2 YNNKEL (reference sequence). The CDR3 spans 16 residues. Deletions cut 1 base from V and 0 bases from J, with 10 bases between. CDR3 sequence: CASSQVRRDSNQPQHF. CDR3 in DNA: TGTGCCAGCAGCCAAGTCAGGAGGGATAGCAATCAGCCCCAGCATTTT.

J is TRBJ2-1 and V is TRBV28; 10 positions match TRBD1. Germline CDR1 and CDR2: MDHEN and SYDVKM. V was pared by 5 bases and J by 2 bases, with 3 bases of the junction left unmatched. CDR3 length: 15 amino acids. The CDR3: CASSAGTGAYNEQFF. DNA for the CDR3: TGTGCCAGCAGTGCCGGGACAGGGGCCTACAATGAGCAGTTCTTC.

The rearrangement joins TRBV14 to TRBJ2-3; the D gene is possibly TRBD1 (6 bases). This CDR3 has 16 amino acids. Trimming removed 2 bases from V and 8 bases from J, with 20 bases in between. Germline lookup yields CDR1 SGHDN and CDR2 FVKESK. The CDR3 sequence is CASSQIGPTGGGTQYF. The CDR3 region has the DNA TGTGCCAGCAGCCAAATAGGCCCGACAGGAGGAGGTACGCAGTATTTT.

There are a few counts of this clone. The rearrangement uses TRBV28 and TRBJ1-6; D remains unclear. This CDR3 is 16 amino acids long. Trimming stripped 2 bases from V and 2 bases from J, with 10 bases between. The V gene's germline CDR1 is MDHEN and CDR2 SYDVKM. The DNA of the CDR3 is TGTGCCAGCAGTTTAGAGGCACTCGCCTATAATTCACCCCTCCACTTT. Amino acids: CASSLEALAYNSPLHF.

V gene TRBV10-2 combines with J gene TRBJ2-7, with a tentative D call TRBD1 (5 bases). CDR3 length equals 12 residues. The germline V gene encodes CDR1 WSHSY and CDR2 SAAADI. The V end lost 4 bases, the J end lost 6 bases, and 10 bases lay between the germline ends. The CDR3, as DNA: TGCGCCAGCAGTGGTCAGGGAATCGAGCAGTACTTC. Its protein product is CASSGQGIEQYF.

CDR3 in DNA: TGTGCCAGCAGCACTAGCGGGAGGGGCACCGGGGAGCTGTTTTTT. Protein product: CASSTSGRGTGELFF. V usage is TRBV2 and J usage is TRBJ2-2; 13 bases map to TRBD2. CDR1 SNHLY and CDR2 FYNNEI come from the germline V gene. Unmatched junction bases numbered 2, after V lost 6 bases and J lost 4 bases. The CDR3 consists of 15 residues.

CDR3 nucleotide sequence: TGTGCCAGCAGTGTACAACTGAACACTGAAGCTTTCTTT. Amino acid sequence: CASSVQLNTEAFF. The rearrangement joins TRBV2 to TRBJ1-1, with D uncertain. V lost 4 bases to trimming and J lost 0 bases, with 6 bases between them. The CDR3 runs to 13 residues. Germline CDR1 reads SNHLY; CDR2 reads FYNNEI.

CDR3 DNA: TGCGCCAGCAGCCAAGTAGGATTGGGAGCCACAGATACGCAGTATTTT. Translation: CASSQVGLGATDTQYF. V gene TRBV4-1 combines with J gene TRBJ2-3; weak D call: TRBD2 (5 bases). Trimming removed 1 base at V and 2 bases at J, with 13 bases between. CDR3 size: 16 residues. CDR1 is MGHRA and CDR2 is YSYEKL in the germline V gene.

The chain joins TRBV19 to TRBJ1-5, with 7 bases lining up with TRBD1. The junction had 1 base not matched to a gene; V was cut back by 4 bases and J by 4 bases. In germline, CDR1 is LNHDA, CDR2 SQIVND (reference sequence). This CDR3 contains 13 residues. This CDR3 is CASSRDRNQPQHF. CDR3 DNA sequence: TGTGCCAGTAGTAGGGACAGAAATCAGCCCCAGCATTTT.